This T cell receptor (beta chain) emerged from a study of OX40 agonist ivuxolimab in advanced cancers. Sequencing used immunoSEQ multiplex PCR; TCRdb keeps in-frame clones, though not all of them. This table has some 150,000 clones, 90% appearing once. Concerning this clone: What it binds is not known.

Study-level findings and limits: CD4+ and CD8+ blood T cells expanded clonally by week 6 at 0.1 to 3.0 mg/kg. The study found among the lowest clonal expansion in partial responders at 0.1-3.0 mg/kg.

Germline CDR1 and CDR2: KGHSH and LQKENI. This CDR3 is 17 amino acids long. The V gene end was trimmed by 1 base and the J gene end by 3 bases; junction bases not matched to a gene: 8. The chain is built from TRBV18 and TRBJ2-2, with TRBD1 matching over 7 bases. The sequenced sample was CD4+ or CD8+ T cells sorted from blood, obtained in a trial of the OX40 agonist ivuxolimab. This receptor was identified in an adult with an advanced solid tumor such as melanoma, head and neck, liver or kidney cancer. CDR3 loop: CASSPRELGTDTGELFF. CDR3 DNA sequence: TGTGCCAGCTCACCACGCGAACTGGGGACAGACACCGGGGAGCTGTTTTTT.